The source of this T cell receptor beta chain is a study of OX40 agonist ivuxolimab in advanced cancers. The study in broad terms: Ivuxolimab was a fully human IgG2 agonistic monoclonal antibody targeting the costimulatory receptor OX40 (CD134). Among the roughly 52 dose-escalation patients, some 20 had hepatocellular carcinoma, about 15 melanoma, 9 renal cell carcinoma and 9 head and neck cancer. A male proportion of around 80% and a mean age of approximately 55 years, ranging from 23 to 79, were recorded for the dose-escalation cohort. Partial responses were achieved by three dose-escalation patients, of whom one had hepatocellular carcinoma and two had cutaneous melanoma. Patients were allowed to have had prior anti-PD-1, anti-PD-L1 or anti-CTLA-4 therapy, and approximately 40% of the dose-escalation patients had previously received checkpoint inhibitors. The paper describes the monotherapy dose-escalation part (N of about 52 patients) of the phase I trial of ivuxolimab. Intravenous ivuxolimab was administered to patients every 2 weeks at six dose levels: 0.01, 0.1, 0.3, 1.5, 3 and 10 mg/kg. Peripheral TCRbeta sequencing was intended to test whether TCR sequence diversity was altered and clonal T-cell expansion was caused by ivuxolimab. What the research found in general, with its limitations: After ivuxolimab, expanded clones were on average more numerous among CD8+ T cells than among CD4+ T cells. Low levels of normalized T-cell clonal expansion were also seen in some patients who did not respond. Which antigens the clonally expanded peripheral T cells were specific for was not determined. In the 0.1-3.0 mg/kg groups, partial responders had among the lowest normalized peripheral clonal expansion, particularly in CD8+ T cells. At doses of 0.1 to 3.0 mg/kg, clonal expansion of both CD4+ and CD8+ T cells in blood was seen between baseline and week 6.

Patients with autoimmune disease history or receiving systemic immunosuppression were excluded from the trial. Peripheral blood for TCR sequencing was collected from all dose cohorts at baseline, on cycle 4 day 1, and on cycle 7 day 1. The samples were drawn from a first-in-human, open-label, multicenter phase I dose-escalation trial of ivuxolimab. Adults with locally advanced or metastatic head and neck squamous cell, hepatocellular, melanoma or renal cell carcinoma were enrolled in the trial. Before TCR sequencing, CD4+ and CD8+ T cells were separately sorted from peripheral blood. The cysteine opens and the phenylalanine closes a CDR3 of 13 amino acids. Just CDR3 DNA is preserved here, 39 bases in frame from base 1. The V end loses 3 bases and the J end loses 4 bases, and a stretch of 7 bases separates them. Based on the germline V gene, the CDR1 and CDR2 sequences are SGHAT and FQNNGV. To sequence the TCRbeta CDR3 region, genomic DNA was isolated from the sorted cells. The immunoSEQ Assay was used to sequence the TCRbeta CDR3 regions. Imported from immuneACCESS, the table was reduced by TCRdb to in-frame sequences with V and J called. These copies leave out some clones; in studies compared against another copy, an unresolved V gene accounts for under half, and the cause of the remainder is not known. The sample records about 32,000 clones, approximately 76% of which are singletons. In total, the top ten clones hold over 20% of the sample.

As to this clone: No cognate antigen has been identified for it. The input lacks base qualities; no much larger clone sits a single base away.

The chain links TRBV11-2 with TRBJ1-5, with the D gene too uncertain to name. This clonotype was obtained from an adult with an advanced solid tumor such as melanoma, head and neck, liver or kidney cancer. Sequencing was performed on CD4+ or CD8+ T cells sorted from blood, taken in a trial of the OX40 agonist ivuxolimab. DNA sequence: TGTGCCAGCAGCTTTGAACCTAATCAGCCCCAGCATTTT. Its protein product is CASSFEPNQPQHF.